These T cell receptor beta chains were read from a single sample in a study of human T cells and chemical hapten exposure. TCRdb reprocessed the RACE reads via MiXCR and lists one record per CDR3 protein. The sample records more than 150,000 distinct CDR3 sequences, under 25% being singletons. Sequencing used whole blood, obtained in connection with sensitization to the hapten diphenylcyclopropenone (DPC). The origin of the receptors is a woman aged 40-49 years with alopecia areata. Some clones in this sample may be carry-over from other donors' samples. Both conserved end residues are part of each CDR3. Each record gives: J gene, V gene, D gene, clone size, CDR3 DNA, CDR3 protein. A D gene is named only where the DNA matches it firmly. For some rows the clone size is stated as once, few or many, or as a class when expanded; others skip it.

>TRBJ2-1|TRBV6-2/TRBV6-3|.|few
TGTGCCAGCAGTTACTGGCAGGTTGGGAATGAGCAGTTCTTC
CASSYWQVGNEQFF
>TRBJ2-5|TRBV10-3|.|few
TGTGCCATCAGTGATGGGGGAACAGAGACCCAGTACTTC
CAISDGGTETQYF
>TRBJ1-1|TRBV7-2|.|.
TGTGCCAGCAGCTTAAGGGGGGGGGGCTGGAGGAACACTGAAGCTTTCTTT
CASSLRGGGWRNTEAFF
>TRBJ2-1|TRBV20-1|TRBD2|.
TGCAGTGCCCTAGGACTAGCGGGAATCTTCTCCTACAATGAGCAGTTCTTC
CSALGLAGIFSYNEQFF
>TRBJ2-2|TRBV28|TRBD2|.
TGTGCCAGCAGTTTGGGACTAGCGGCGACCACCGGGGAGCTGTTTTTT
CASSLGLAATTGELFF
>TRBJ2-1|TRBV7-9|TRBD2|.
TGTGCCAGCAGTTCCCTAGCGGGAGGTGGGAATGAGCAGTTCTTC
CASSSLAGGGNEQFF
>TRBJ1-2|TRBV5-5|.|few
TGTGCCAGCAGCTTGCCAGGGACTAACTATGGCTACACCTTC
CASSLPGTNYGYTF
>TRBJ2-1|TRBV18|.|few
TGTGCCAGCTCACCGGTCCCTCGGGACAATGAGCAGTTCTTC
CASSPVPRDNEQFF
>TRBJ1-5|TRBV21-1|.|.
TGTGCCAGCTCACATCCTCGGGACAGCAATCAGCCCCAGCATTTT
CASSHPRDSNQPQHF
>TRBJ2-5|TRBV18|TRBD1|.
TGTGCCAGCTCACCATACGGACAGGGGGCAGAGACCCAGTACTTC
CASSPYGQGAETQYF
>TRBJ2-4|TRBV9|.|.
TGTGCCAGCAGCGTAGGGACATTAGCCAAAAACATTCAGTACTTC
CASSVGTLAKNIQYF
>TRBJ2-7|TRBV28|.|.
TGTGCCAGCAGTTTCCCCGGGAGAGCCTACGAGCAGTACTTC
CASSFPGRAYEQYF
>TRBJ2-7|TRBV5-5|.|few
TGTGCCAGCAGCCCTTCGGGTCCCGAGTTGGGGGAGCAGTACTTC
CASSPSGPELGEQYF
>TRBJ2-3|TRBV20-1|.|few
TGCAGTGCTGTGGGGCCGAGCACAGATACGCAGTATTTT
CSAVGPSTDTQYF
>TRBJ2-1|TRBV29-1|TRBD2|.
TGCAGCGTTGTGGGGAGGGCTTCCAATGAGCAGTTCTTC
CSVVGRASNEQFF
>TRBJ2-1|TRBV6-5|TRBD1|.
TGTGCCAGCAGCCCTGGACAGGGACCTTACAATGAGCAGTTCTTC
CASSPGQGPYNEQFF
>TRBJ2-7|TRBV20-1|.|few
TGCAGTGCAAACCGACAAAGCTCCTACGAGCAGTACTTC
CSANRQSSYEQYF
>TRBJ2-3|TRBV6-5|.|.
TGTGCCAGCAGCCCACGCGGGGACCTCACAGATACGCAGTATTTT
CASSPRGDLTDTQYF
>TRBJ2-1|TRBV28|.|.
TGTGCCAGCAGTTTAGGGCAGGGTTTGAATGAGCAGTTCTTC
CASSLGQGLNEQFF
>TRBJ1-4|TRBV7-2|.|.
TGTGCCAGCAGCTTATTATCATCGGGGAGAGCAACTAATGAAAAACTGTTTTTT
CASSLLSSGRATNEKLFF
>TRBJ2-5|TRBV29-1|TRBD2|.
TGCAGCGTTCGGGATAGCGGGAGCCCCCAAGAGACCCAGTACTTC
CSVRDSGSPQETQYF
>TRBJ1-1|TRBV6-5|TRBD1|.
TGTGCCAGCAGTTTACAGGGGGAGCGAGCTTTCTTT
CASSLQGERAFF
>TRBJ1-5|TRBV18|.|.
TGTGCCAGCTCAGCTACGAAAGAGCCCCAGCATTTT
CASSATKEPQHF
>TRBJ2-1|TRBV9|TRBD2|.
TGTGCCAGCAGCGGCCTTGCGGGAGGCATCTCCTACAATGAGCAGTTCTTC
CASSGLAGGISYNEQFF
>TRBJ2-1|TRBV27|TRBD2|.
TGTGCCAGCCATAGGACGGTAAGCGGGAGGGCCGTCGATGAGCAGTTCTTC
CASHRTVSGRAVDEQFF
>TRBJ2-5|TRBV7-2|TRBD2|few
TGTGCCAGCAGCTCTACTAGCGGCGGAGAGACCCAGTACTTC
CASSSTSGGETQYF
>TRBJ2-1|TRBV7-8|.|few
TGTGCCAGCAGCTTAGCCGCACTAGGTACTGAGCAGTTCTTC
CASSLAALGTEQFF
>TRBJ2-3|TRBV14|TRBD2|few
TGTGCCAGCAGCCAAAGACTAGCGGGAGTAACCGATACGCAGTATTTT
CASSQRLAGVTDTQYF
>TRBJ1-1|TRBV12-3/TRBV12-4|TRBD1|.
TGTGCCAGCAGTTTAGCCCCGGGGACAGGGGACACTGAAGCTTTCTTT
CASSLAPGTGDTEAFF
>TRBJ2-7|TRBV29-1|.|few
TGCAGCGTTGATCAGGGCTCCTACGAGCAGTACTTC
CSVDQGSYEQYF
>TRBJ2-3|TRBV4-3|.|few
TGCGCCAGCAGCCAAGATTCTAGGGACCTCGGAAGCACAGATACGCAGTATTTT
CASSQDSRDLGSTDTQYF
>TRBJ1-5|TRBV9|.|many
TGTGCCAGCAGCGTGGGAGGGTATGGACAGCCCCAGCATTTT
CASSVGGYGQPQHF
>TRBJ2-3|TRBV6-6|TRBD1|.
TGTGCCAGCCGGGACAGTAGCACAGATACGCAGTATTTT
CASRDSSTDTQYF
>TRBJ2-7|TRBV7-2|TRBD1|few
TGTGCCAGCAGCCTGGCACAGGGGGCCCGTTCTCGCGAGCAGTACTTC
CASSLAQGARSREQYF
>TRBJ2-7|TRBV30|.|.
TGTGCCTGGCGTGAGTCGTACGAGCAGTACTTC
CAWRESYEQYF
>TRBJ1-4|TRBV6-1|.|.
TGTGCCAGCACTAGGACAGATGATGAAAAACTGTTTTTT
CASTRTDDEKLFF
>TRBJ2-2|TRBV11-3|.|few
TGTGCCAGCAGCTTTGAGGGGACCGGGGAGCTGTTTTTT
CASSFEGTGELFF
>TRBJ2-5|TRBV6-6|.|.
TGTGCCAGCAGTTACACAGACAGCCAAGAGACCCAGTACTTC
CASSYTDSQETQYF
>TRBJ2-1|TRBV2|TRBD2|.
TGTGCCAGCAGCCTCGGAGCGGGGTCTTACAATGAGCAGTTCTTC
CASSLGAGSYNEQFF
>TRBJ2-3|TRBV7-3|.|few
TGTGCCAGCAGCCCCCAGACTAGTCATTTTACAGATACGCAGTATTTT
CASSPQTSHFTDTQYF
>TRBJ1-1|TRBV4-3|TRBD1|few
TGCGCCAGCAGCCAAGATGGCACAGGGGGCGTGGAAGCTTTCTTT
CASSQDGTGGVEAFF
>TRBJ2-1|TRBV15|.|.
TGTGCCACCAGCGTCCCGGGATACAGCCACAATGAGCAGTTCTTC
CATSVPGYSHNEQFF
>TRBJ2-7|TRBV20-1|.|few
TGCAGTGCTGGGAGGGGGCGCCTCTACGAGCAGTACTTC
CSAGRGRLYEQYF
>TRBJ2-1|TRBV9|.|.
TGTGCCAGCAGCGTGGGAGCGGGCTCCTACAATGAGCAGTTCTTC
CASSVGAGSYNEQFF
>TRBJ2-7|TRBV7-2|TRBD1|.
TGTGCCAGCAGCCGGGACAGACCGAGCTCCTACGAGCAGTACTTC
CASSRDRPSSYEQYF
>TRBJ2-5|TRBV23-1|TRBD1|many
TGCGCCAGCAGTCCGCCAAAGGACAGGGCAAACCAAGAGACCCAGTACTTC
CASSPPKDRANQETQYF
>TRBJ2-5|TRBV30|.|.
TGTGCCTGGGGGGGCCTGCGAACCCCCCGGGAGACCCAGTACTTC
CAWGGLRTPRETQYF
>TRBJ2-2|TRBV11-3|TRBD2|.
TGTGCCAGCAGCCCTAGCGGGACGAACACCGGGGAGCTGTTTTTT
CASSPSGTNTGELFF
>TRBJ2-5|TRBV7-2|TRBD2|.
TGTGCCAGCAGCTCTACTAGCGGGGGGAAGGGGGCCCAGTACTTC
CASSSTSGGKGAQYF